Below, 10 T cell receptor beta chains from the same sample are listed, as sequenced in a study of OX40 agonist ivuxolimab in advanced cancers. The library was built by means of the immunoSEQ multiplex PCR assay. The source is immuneACCESS, and TCRdb retained only in-frame sequences with V and J called. Part of the clones is not carried over; for the studies checked, unresolved V genes explain less than half of this, and the remainder is unexplained. The sample yields around 46,000 clones; just over 85% were counted once. Clones ranked in the top ten supply approximately 50% of the sample. The sample here was CD4+ or CD8+ T cells sorted from blood, taken in a trial of the OX40 agonist ivuxolimab. These receptors originate from an adult with an advanced solid tumor such as melanoma, head and neck, liver or kidney cancer.

In DNA form, the CDR3 reads TGCAGCGTTGATCTGGGGGCGCTAGCGGGGGACACAGATACGCAGTATTTT. Translating it yields CSVDLGALAGDTDTQYF. The rearrangement joins TRBV29-1 to TRBJ2-3, with 10 bases matching TRBD2. CDR1 and CDR2 from the germline V gene are SQVTM and ANQGSEA. The CDR3 is made up of 17 amino acids. J lost 2 bases, V lost 3 bases, and 11 bases had no gene match.

The V and J genes are TRBV19 and TRBJ2-1, with a tentative D call TRBD1 (5 bases). Trimming cost V 3 bases and J 2 bases, with 8 bases left between them. There are 14 residues in the CDR3. Germline V CDR1 and CDR2: LNHDA, SQIVND (reference sequence). CDR3 DNA: TGTGCCAGTAGTATCATGGACACCTACAATGAGCAGTTCTTC. This sequence encodes CASSIMDTYNEQFF.

This chain connects TRBV7-9 to TRBJ2-5, with a weak D call TRBD1 (6 bases). V shed 7 bases and J shed 6 bases, with 18 bases lying between them. The CDR3 loop spans 14 amino acids. The germline V gene has CDR1 SEHNR and CDR2 FQNEAQ (reference sequence). The DNA of the CDR3 is TGTGCCAGCACCACAGGGTACGGGCGACAGACCCAGTACTTC. Its translation is CASTTGYGRQTQYF.

This chain links TRBV27 with TRBJ2-3; 8 bases map to TRBD1. Germline lookup yields CDR1 MNHEY and CDR2 SMNVEV (reference sequence). The V and J ends lost 1 base and 6 bases, in that order; junction bases with no gene match: 15. There are 18 residues in the CDR3. The CDR3 DNA sequence: TGTGCCAGCAGTTTATTACGAGCAGGGACAGGCGGAAGGGATACGCAGTATTTT. Its protein product is CASSLLRAGTGGRDTQYF.

The rearrangement uses TRBV2 and TRBJ1-5; no clear D. Trimming took 7 bases from V and 5 from J, leaving 12 bases between them. Germline CDR1 reads SNHLY; CDR2 reads FYNNEI. This CDR3 contains 13 residues. The DNA of the CDR3 is TGTGCCAGCACGGAGGGTAATTATCAGCCCCAGCATTTT. Translated, it gives CASTEGNYQPQHF.

V gene TRBV7-2 combines with J gene TRBJ1-4; possible D gene TRBD1, 5 bases. Germline V lookup: CDR1 SGHTA, CDR2 FQGNSA. Trimming left V 5 bases short and J 5 bases short, with 15 bases between. This CDR3 is built from 15 residues. The CDR3 DNA reads TGTGCCAGCAGCGCGACAGTTCCGCCCAATGAAAAACTGTTTTTT. Protein: CASSATVPPNEKLFF.

V and J are TRBV12-5 and TRBJ1-1, with D hard to call. Trimming removed 1 base at V and 2 bases at J, with 5 bases between. CDR1 is LGHNT, CDR2 FRNRAP, per germline. This CDR3 comprises 13 residues. This CDR3 is CASGLGPNTEAFF. DNA for the CDR3: TGTGCTAGTGGTTTGGGACCAAACACTGAAGCTTTCTTT.

The genes are TRBV6-5 and TRBJ2-5; D ambiguous. The germline V gene encodes CDR1 MNHEY and CDR2 SVGAGI. CDR3 length: 13 amino acids. Trimming left V 2 bases short and J 4 bases short, with 8 bases between. CDR3 sequence (DNA): TGTGCCAGCAGTTACCCCCCGGGAGAGACCCAGTACTTC. The encoded protein is CASSYPPGETQYF.

This chain joins TRBV5-1 and TRBJ2-3; 7 nucleotides match TRBD2. CDR3 length: 15 amino acids. The ends lost 1 base at V and 2 bases at J; junction bases unmatched: 4. Germline V lookup: CDR1 SGHRS, CDR2 YFSETQ. The CDR3 region has the DNA TGCGCCAGCAGCTTGAGGCGGGGGTCCACAGATACGCAGTATTTT. Residues: CASSLRRGSTDTQYF.

The chain employs TRBV6-5 and TRBJ2-7, with D perhaps matching TRBD2 (5 bases). V was pared by 5 bases and J by 7 bases, with 9 bases between. CDR1 and CDR2 from the germline V gene are MNHEY and SVGAGI. The CDR3 is 11 residues long. Here the CDR3 reads CASSPAAEQYF. CDR3 sequence (DNA): TGTGCCAGCAGTCCAGCGGCAGAGCAGTACTTC.